The clone carrying this T cell receptor beta chain was counted a few times. These data are taken from a study of T cell responses to AZD1222 COVID-19 vaccine. Whole-study context: Second-dose timings of about 4 or about 12 weeks were pooled.

The CDR3 totals 14 residues. V was pared by 5 bases and J by 0 bases, with 11 bases between. Germline V gene lookup returns CDR1 SGHRS and CDR2 YFSETQ. Here immunoSEQ multiplex PCR was the method, and the copy in TCRdb shows in-frame clones only, minus some. The sample has 100,000 to 150,000 clones, roughly 87% seen once. Material: peripheral blood, obtained on day 0 of AZD1222 vaccination. The genes are TRBV5-1 and TRBJ1-1; D is ambiguous. This sequence was found in an adult in good health. Here the CDR3 DNA reads TGCGCCAGCAGTCCACAAACGATGAACACTGAAGCTTTCTTT. Protein: CASSPQTMNTEAFF.